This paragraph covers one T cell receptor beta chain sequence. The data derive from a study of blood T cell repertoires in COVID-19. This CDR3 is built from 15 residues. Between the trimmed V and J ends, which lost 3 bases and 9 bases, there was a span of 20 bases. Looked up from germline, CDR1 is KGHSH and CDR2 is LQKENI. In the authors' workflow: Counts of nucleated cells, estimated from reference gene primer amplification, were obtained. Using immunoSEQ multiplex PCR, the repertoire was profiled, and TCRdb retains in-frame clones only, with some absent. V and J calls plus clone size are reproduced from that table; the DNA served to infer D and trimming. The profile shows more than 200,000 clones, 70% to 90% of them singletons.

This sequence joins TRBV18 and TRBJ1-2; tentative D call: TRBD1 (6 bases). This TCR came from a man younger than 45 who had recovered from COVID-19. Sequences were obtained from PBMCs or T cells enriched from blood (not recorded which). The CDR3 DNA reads TGTGCCAGCTCACCGCCAAGTGATGGACAGTCGCGCTACACCTTC. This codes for CASSPPSDGQSRYTF.